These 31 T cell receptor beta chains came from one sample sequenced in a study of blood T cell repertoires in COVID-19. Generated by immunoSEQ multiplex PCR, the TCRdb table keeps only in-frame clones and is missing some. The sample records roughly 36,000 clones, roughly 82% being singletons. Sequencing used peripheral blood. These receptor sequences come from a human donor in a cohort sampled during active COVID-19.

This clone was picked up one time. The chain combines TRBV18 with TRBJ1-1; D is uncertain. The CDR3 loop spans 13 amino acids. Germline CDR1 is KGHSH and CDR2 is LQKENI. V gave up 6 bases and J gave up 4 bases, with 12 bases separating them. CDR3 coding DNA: TGTGCCAGCTCCCCGGTGTTCGGCACTGAAGCTTTCTTT. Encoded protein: CASSPVFGTEAFF.

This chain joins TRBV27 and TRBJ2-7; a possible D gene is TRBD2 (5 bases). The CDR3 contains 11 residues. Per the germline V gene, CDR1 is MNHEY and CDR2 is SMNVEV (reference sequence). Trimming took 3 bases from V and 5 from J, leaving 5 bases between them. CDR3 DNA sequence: TGTGCCAGCAGTTTCGGGGACGAGCAGTACTTC. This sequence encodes CASSFGDEQYF.

In nucleotides, the CDR3 is TGTGCCAGCCAGGGCCTCGGGGAGCTGTTTTTT. Amino acid sequence: CASQGLGELFF. The J gene is TRBJ2-2, the V gene TRBV19, with D possibly being TRBD1 (5 bases). Per the germline V gene, CDR1 is LNHDA and CDR2 is SQIVND (reference sequence). Deletions cut 9 bases from V and 7 bases from J, with 9 bases between. CDR3 length: 11 amino acids.

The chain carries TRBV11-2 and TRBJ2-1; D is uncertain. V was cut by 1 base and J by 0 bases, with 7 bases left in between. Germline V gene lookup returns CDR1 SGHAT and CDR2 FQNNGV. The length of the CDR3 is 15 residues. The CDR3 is CASSLVPSSYNEQFF. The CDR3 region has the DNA TGTGCCAGCAGCTTAGTACCGAGCTCCTACAATGAGCAGTTCTTC.

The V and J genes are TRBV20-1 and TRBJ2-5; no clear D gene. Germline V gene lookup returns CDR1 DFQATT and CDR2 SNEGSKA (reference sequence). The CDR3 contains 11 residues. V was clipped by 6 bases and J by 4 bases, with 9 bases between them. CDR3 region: CSAPRGETQYF. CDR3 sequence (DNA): TGCAGTGCACCTCGCGGAGAGACCCAGTACTTC.

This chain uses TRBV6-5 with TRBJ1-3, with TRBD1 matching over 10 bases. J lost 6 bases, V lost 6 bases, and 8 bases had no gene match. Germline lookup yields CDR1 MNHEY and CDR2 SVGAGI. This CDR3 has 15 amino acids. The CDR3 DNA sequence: TGTGCCAGCAGGACCGGGACAGGGGTCGAAAACACCATATATTTT. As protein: CASRTGTGVENTIYF.

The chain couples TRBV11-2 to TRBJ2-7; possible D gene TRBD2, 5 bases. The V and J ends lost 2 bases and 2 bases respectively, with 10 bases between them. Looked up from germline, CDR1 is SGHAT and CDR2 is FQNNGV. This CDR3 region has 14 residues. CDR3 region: CASSLSLGTYEQYF. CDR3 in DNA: TGTGCCAGCAGCTTATCACTAGGCACCTACGAGCAGTACTTC. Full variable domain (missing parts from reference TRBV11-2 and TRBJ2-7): EAGVAQSPRYKIIEKRQSVAFWCNPISGHATLYWYQQILGQGPKLLIQFQNNGVVDDSQLPKDRFSAERLKGVDSTLKIQPAKLEDSAVYLCASSLSLGTYEQYFGPGTRLTVT.

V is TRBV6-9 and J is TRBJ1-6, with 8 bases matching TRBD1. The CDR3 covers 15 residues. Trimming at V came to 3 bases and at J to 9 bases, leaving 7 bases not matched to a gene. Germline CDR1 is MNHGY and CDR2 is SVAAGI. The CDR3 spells CASSYARTGGSPLHF. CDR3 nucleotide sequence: TGTGCCAGCAGTTACGCACGAACAGGGGGTTCACCCCTCCACTTT.

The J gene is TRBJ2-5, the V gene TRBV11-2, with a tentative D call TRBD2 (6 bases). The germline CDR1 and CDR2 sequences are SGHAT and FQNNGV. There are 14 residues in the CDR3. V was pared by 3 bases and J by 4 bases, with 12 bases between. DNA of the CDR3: TGTGCCAGCAGCTTGGGACCCGGGGGAGAGACCCAGTACTTC. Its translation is CASSLGPGGETQYF.

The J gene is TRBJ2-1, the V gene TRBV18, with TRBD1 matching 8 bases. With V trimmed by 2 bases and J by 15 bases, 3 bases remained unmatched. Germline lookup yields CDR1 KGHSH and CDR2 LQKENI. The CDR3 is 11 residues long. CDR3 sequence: CASSPGQGRFF. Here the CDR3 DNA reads TGTGCCAGCTCACCAGGACAGGGACGGTTCTTC.

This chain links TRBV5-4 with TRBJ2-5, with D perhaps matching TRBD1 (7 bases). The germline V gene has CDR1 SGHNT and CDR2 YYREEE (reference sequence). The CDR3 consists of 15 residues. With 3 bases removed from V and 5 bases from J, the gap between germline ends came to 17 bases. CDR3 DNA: TGTGCCAGCAGCTCCCAGGGGGGCGCGGGGGAGACCCAGTACTTC. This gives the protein CASSSQGGAGETQYF.

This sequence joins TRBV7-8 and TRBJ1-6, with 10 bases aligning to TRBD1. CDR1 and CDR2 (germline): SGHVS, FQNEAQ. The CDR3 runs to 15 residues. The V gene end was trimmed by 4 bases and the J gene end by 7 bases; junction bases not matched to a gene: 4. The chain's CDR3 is CASSSMTGGNSPLHF. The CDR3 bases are TGTGCCAGCAGCTCAATGACAGGGGGCAATTCACCCCTCCACTTT.

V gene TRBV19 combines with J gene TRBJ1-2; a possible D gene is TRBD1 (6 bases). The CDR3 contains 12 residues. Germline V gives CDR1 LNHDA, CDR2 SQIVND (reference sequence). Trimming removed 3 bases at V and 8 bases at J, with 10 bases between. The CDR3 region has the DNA TGTGCCAGTAGTATTGGGGGCGTGGGCTACACCTTC. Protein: CASSIGGVGYTF.

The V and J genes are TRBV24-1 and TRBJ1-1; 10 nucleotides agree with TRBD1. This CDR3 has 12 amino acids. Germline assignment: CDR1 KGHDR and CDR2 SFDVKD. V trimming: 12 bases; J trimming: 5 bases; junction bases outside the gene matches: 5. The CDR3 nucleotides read TGTGCCTCGGACAGGGGGGCGACTGAAGCTTTCTTT. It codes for CASDRGATEAFF.

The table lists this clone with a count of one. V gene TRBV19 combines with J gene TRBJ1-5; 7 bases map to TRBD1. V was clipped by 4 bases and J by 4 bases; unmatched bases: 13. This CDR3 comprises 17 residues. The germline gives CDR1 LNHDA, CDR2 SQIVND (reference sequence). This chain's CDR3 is CASSTLTGVANNQPQHF. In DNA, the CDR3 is TGTGCCAGTAGTACCCTTACAGGGGTTGCGAATAATCAGCCCCAGCATTTT.

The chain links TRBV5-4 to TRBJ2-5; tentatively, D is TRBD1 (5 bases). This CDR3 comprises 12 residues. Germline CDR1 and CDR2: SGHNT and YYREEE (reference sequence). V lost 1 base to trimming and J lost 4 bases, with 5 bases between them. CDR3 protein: CASSLQGETQYF. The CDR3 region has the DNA TGTGCCAGCAGCTTGCAGGGAGAGACCCAGTACTTC.

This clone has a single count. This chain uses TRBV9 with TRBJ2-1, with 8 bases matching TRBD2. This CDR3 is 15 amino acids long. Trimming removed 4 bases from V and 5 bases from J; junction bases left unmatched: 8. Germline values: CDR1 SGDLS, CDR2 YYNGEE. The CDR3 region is CASSITGTRNNEQFF. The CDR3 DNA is TGTGCCAGCAGCATTACCGGGACTAGAAACAATGAGCAGTTCTTC.

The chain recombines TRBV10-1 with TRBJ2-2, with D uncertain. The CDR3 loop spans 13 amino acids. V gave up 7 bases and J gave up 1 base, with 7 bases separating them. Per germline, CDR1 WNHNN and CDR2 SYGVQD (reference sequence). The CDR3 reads CASTPKNTGELFF. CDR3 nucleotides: TGCGCCAGCACCCCCAAGAACACCGGGGAGCTGTTTTTT.

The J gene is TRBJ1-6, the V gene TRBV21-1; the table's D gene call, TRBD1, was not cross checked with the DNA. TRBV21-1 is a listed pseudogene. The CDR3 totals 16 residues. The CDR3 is CASTGRGTKYNSPLHF. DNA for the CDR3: TGTGCCAGCACGGGAAGGGGGACCAAGTATAATTCACCCCTCCACTTT.

In nucleotides, the CDR3 is TGTGCCAGCAGCTTACCTCTGGGACAGGGGATCACCGGGGAGCTGTTTTTT. Encoded protein: CASSLPLGQGITGELFF. The chain uses TRBV11-2 and TRBJ2-2, with 10 bases matching TRBD1. J was trimmed by 4 bases and V by 2 bases; bases with no gene match: 7. This CDR3 has 17 residues. Germline V gene sequence: CDR1 SGHAT, CDR2 FQNNGV.

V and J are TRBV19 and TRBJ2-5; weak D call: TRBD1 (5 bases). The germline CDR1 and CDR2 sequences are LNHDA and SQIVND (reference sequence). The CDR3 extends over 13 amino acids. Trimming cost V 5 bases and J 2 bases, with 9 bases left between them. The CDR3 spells CASSERQQETQYF. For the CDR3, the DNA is TGTGCCAGTAGTGAAAGACAGCAAGAGACCCAGTACTTC.

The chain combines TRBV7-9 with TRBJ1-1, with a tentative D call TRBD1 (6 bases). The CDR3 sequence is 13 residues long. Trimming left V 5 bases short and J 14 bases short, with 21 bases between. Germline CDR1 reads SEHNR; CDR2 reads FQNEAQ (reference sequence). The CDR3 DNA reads TGTGCCAGCAGCCCAGGCCCGGGGGGCCGATTCTTCTTT. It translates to CASSPGPGGRFFF.

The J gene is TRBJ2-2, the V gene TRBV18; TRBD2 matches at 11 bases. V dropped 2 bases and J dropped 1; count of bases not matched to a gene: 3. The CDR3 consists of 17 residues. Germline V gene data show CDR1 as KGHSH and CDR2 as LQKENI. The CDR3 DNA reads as TGTGCCAGCTCACCAACTAGCGGGGGACTGAACACCGGGGAGCTGTTTTTT. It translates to CASSPTSGGLNTGELFF.

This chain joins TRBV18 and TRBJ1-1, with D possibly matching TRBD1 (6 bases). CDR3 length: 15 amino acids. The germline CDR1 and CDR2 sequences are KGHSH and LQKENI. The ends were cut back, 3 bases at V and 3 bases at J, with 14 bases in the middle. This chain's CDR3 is CASSPRTDSHTEAFF. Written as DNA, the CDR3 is TGTGCCAGCTCACCTCGGACAGACTCTCACACTGAAGCTTTCTTT. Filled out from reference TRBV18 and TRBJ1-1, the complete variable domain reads NAGVMQNPRHLVRRRGQEARLRCSPMKGHSHVYWYRQLPEEGLKFMVYLQKENIIDESGMPKERFSAEFPKEGPSILRIQQVVRGDSAAYFCASSPRTDSHTEAFFGQGTRLTVV.

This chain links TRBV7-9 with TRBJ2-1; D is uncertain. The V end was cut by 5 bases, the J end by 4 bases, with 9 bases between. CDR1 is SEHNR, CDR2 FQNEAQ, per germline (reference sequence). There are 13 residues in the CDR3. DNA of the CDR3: TGTGCCAGCAGCGAGCCCGCGTACAATGAGCAGTTCTTC. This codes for CASSEPAYNEQFF. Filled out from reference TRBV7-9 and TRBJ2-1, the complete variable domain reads DTGVSQNPRHKITKRGQNVTFRCDPISEHNRLYWYRQTLGQGPEFLTYFQNEAQLEKSRLLSDRFSAERPKGSFSTLEIQRTEQGDSAMYLCASSEPAYNEQFFGPGTRLTVL.

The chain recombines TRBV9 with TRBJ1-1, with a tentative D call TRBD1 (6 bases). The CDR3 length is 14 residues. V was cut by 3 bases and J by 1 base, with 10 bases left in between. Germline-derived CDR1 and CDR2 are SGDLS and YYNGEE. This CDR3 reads CASSGQGKNTEAFF. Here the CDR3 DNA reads TGTGCCAGCAGCGGCCAGGGGAAGAACACTGAAGCTTTCTTT.

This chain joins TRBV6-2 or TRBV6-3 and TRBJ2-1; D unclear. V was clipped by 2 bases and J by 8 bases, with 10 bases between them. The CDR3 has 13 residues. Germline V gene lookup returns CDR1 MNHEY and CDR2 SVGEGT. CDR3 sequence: CASSYGRQDEQFF. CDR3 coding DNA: TGTGCCAGCAGTTACGGCCGGCAGGATGAGCAGTTCTTC.

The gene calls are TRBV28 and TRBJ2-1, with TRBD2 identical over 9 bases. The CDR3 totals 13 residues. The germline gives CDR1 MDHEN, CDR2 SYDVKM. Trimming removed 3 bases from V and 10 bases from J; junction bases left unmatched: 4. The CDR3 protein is CASSFLAGNEQFF. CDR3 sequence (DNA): TGTGCCAGCAGTTTTCTAGCGGGGAACGAGCAGTTCTTC.

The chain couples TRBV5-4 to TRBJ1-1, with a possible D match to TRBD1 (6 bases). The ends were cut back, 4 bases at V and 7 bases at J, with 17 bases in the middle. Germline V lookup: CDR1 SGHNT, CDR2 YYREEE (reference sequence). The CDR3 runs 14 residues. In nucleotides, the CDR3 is TGTGCCAGCAGCACACAGGGTGGTAGGGGTGAAGCTTTCTTT. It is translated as CASSTQGGRGEAFF.

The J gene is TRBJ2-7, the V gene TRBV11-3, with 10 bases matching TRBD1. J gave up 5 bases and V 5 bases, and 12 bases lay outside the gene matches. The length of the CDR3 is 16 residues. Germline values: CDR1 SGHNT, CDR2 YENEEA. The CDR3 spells CASSQGPGQGFHEQYF. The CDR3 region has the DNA TGTGCCAGCAGCCAGGGCCCGGGACAGGGGTTCCACGAGCAGTACTTC.

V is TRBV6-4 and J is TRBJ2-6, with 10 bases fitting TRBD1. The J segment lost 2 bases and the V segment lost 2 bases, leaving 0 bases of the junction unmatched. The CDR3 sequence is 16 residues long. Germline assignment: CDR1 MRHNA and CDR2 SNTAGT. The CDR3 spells CASSDGTGAGANVLTF. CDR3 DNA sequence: TGTGCCAGCAGTGACGGGACAGGGGCTGGGGCCAACGTCCTGACTTTC.